The 10 T cell receptor beta chains below were found in one sample sequenced in a study of T cell repertoires in ileal Crohn's disease. This table comes from immunoSEQ multiplex PCR, and its TCRdb copy is limited to in-frame clones, with some not included. Found here are 13,000 to 15,000 clones, less than 80% of them singletons; the top ten hold around 13%. The sample's time point: inflamed ileum from the surgical specimen. The sample was ileal tissue. The receptors here all came from an adult with Crohn's disease.

The chain recombines TRBV5-1 with TRBJ2-1; D gene ambiguous. CDR1 and CDR2 (germline): SGHRS, YFSETQ. CDR3 length: 16 amino acids. Trimming removed 4 bases at V and 6 bases at J, with 20 bases between. CDR3 coding DNA: TGCGCCAGCAGCCCACGGATTGGCCAGTCGGGCAATGAGCAGTTCTTC. Translating gives CASSPRIGQSGNEQFF.

The CDR3 DNA reads as TGTGCCTGGAACAGGGACTTACCTGAAGCTTTCTTT. It is translated as CAWNRDLPEAFF. V gene TRBV30 combines with J gene TRBJ1-1, with D tentatively TRBD1 (6 bases). The CDR3 loop spans 12 amino acids. Trimming left V 4 bases short and J 6 bases short, with 12 bases between. Germline V CDR1 and CDR2: GTSNPN, SVGIG (reference sequence).

As to this clone: A read error may account for a junction end that differs from germline. This rearrangement joins TRBV19 to TRBJ1-5; D is undetermined. The CDR3 consists of 15 residues. Germline CDR1 LNHDA, CDR2 SQIVND (reference sequence). CDR3 protein: CASSIETTGNQPQHF. CDR3 bases: TGTGCCAGTAGCATAGAGACAACGGGGAATCAGCCCCAGCATTTT.

This chain connects TRBV13 to TRBJ1-2; perhaps TRBD1 as D (6 bases). Trimming left V 2 bases short and J 6 bases short, with 22 bases between. The CDR3 spans 17 residues. Germline lookup yields CDR1 PRHDT and CDR2 FYEKMQ (reference sequence). The CDR3: CASSLMGGGQRIDGYTF. The CDR3, as DNA: TGTGCCAGCAGCTTAATGGGGGGAGGACAGAGGATAGATGGCTACACCTTC.

The V gene is TRBV5-1, the J gene TRBJ1-6; 7 nucleotides agree with TRBD1. CDR3 length equals 15 residues. Germline trimming cut 0 bases from V and 9 bases from J; bases unmatched to any gene: 6. CDR1 and CDR2 (germline): SGHRS, YFSETQ. CDR3 loop: CASSLEPGGISPLHF. CDR3 nucleotide sequence: TGCGCCAGCAGCTTGGAGCCAGGGGGAATTTCACCCCTCCACTTT.

The chain couples TRBV4-1 to TRBJ2-7; no clear D. The V gene's germline CDR1 is MGHRA and CDR2 YSYEKL. V was cut by 3 bases and J by 4 bases, with 10 bases left in between. The length of the CDR3 is 13 residues. This CDR3 is CASSQKAEYEQYF. The CDR3 nucleotides are TGCGCCAGCAGCCAGAAGGCCGAATACGAGCAGTACTTC.

The chain is built from TRBV5-4 and TRBJ1-6; D call uncertain. The germline gives CDR1 SGHNT, CDR2 YYREEE (reference sequence). V lost 0 bases and J lost 8, with 6 bases in between. The CDR3 sequence is 13 residues long. CDR3 residues: CASSLEPDSPLHF. As DNA, the CDR3 is TGTGCCAGCAGCTTGGAACCTGATTCACCCCTCCACTTT. Using reference TRBV5-4 and TRBJ1-6 for the parts outside the CDR3, the full variable domain is ETGVTQSPTHLIKTRGQQVTLRCSSQSGHNTVSWYQQALGQGPQFIFQYYREEENGRGNFPPRFSGLQFPNYSSELNVNALELDDSALYLCASSLEPDSPLHFGNGTRLTVT.

This chain connects TRBV6-1 to TRBJ1-5; 8 bases match TRBD1. The germline V gene encodes CDR1 MNHNS and CDR2 SASEGT. The trim removed 5 bases at V and 6 bases at J, leaving 6 bases unmatched. The CDR3 contains 14 residues. The CDR3: CASSLTGEGQPQHF. The CDR3 DNA is TGTGCCAGCAGTCTGACAGGGGAGGGTCAGCCCCAGCATTTT.

This clone occurred a few times. The gene calls are TRBV4-1 and TRBJ1-5; D is unclear. CDR3 length equals 13 residues. Between the trimmed V and J ends, which lost 5 bases and 5 bases, there was a span of 10 bases. Germline V lookup: CDR1 MGHRA, CDR2 YSYEKL. In DNA, the CDR3 is TGCGCCAGCAGCGAGGGTCTTTATCAGCCCCAGCATTTT. Translating it yields CASSEGLYQPQHF.

The chain uses TRBV5-1 and TRBJ2-1; the match to TRBD2 covers 11 bases. Germline lookup yields CDR1 SGHRS and CDR2 YFSETQ. The V and J ends lost 0 bases and 8 bases, in that order; junction bases with no gene match: 4. The CDR3 contains 15 residues. The CDR3 DNA reads TGCGCCAGCAGCTTGGGACTAGCGGGGTTCGATGAGCAGTTCTTC. Its protein is CASSLGLAGFDEQFF.